The 19 T cell receptor beta chains below come from one sample, sequenced in a study of beta chain features in type 1 diabetes. What was sequenced were expressed TCRB transcripts, since all of the isolated RNA had been reverse transcribed. Using immunoSEQ multiplex PCR, the repertoire was profiled, and TCRdb retains in-frame clones only, with some absent. The repertoire holds hundreds of thousands of clones, with roughly 12% as singletons. What was sequenced was naive CD4+ T cells from blood. The receptors shown here come from a man between 18 and 35 years old in good health.

This rearrangement joins TRBV11-3 to TRBJ2-1, with 8 nucleotides matching TRBD2. This CDR3 has 15 residues. The ends lost 5 bases at V and 7 bases at J; junction bases unmatched: 10. Per the germline V gene, CDR1 is SGHNT and CDR2 is YENEEA. DNA for the CDR3: TGTGCCAGCAGCCCCTCGGGGGGGCCTGGTAATGAGCAGTTCTTC. This gives the protein CASSPSGGPGNEQFF.

This clone was counted a few times. This chain links TRBV6-5 with TRBJ2-3; D gene unclear. The V gene lost 6 bases and the J gene lost 4 bases, with 8 bases spanning the gap. The CDR3 spans 12 residues. Germline-derived CDR1 and CDR2 are MNHEY and SVGAGI. CDR3 residues: CASSQTPDTQYF. DNA for the CDR3: TGTGCCAGCAGCCAAACACCAGATACGCAGTATTTT.

In this sample, this clone turned up a few times. The genes are TRBV19 and TRBJ2-7; 8 nucleotides line up with TRBD1. CDR1 and CDR2 (germline): LNHDA, SQIVND (reference sequence). After removal of 3 bases from V and 2 bases from J, the junction contained 3 bases not matched to a gene. CDR3 size: 14 residues. The CDR3 sequence: CASSIGDRTYEQYF. The CDR3 DNA sequence: TGTGCCAGTAGTATCGGGGACAGGACCTACGAGCAGTACTTC.

The gene calls are TRBV4-3 and TRBJ1-2; perhaps TRBD1 as D (6 bases). V lost 5 bases, J lost 5 bases, and 12 bases lay in between. The CDR3 covers 13 residues. Germline CDR1 and CDR2: LGHNA and YSLEER. The CDR3 here is CASSSGTYYGYTF. The CDR3 DNA reads TGCGCCAGCAGCTCCGGGACATATTATGGCTACACCTTC.

V usage is TRBV7-9 and J usage is TRBJ2-7; 8 bases align to TRBD1. Germline CDR1 is SEHNR and CDR2 is FQNEAQ (reference sequence). V lost 5 bases and J lost 4; bases outside the gene matches: 4. The CDR3 is made up of 13 amino acids. In DNA, the CDR3 is TGTGCCAGCAGCACAGGGGGACCATACGAGCAGTACTTC. This sequence encodes CASSTGGPYEQYF.

The CDR3 region is CAQAGLRTNEQFF. The CDR3 DNA follows: TGTGCTCAAGCGGGACTTAGAACCAATGAGCAGTTCTTC. The V gene is TRBV28, the J gene TRBJ2-1, with 7 positions matching TRBD2. The CDR3 spans 13 residues. Germline V gives CDR1 MDHEN, CDR2 SYDVKM.

In its sample, this clone was seen a few times. The V and J genes are TRBV5-6 and TRBJ1-6; D unresolved. This CDR3 contains 11 residues. Germline-derived CDR1 and CDR2 are SGHDT and YYEEEE. V was pared by 3 bases and J by 12 bases, with 7 bases between. CDR3 loop: CASSSERPLHF. The DNA for the CDR3 is TGTGCCAGCAGCTCCGAGAGACCCCTCCACTTT. The full variable domain, with the rest looked up from reference TRBV5-6 and TRBJ1-6, is DAGVTQSPTHLIKTRGQQVTLRCSPKSGHDTVSWYQQALGQGPQFIFQYYEEEERQRGNFPDRFSGHQFPNYSSELNVNALLLGDSALYLCASSSERPLHFGNGTRLTVT.

This clone turned up a few times. The gene calls are TRBV10-3 and TRBJ2-2; 7 bases align to TRBD2. V dropped 9 bases and J dropped 3; count of bases not matched to a gene: 10. Per germline, CDR1 ENHRY and CDR2 SYGVKD. The CDR3 consists of 15 residues. The CDR3 DNA follows: TGTGCCATATCCCCGGCGGGGAGGGACACCGGGGAGCTGTTTTTT. Translated, it gives CAISPAGRDTGELFF.

The rearrangement uses TRBV15 and TRBJ2-6, with a weak D call TRBD1 (5 bases). The germline V and J ends were trimmed by 3 bases and 2 bases, with 14 bases remaining between them. Germline CDR1 reads LNHNV; CDR2 reads YYDKDF (reference sequence). The CDR3 runs 17 residues. The CDR3 region has the DNA TGTGCCACCAGCAGGTCAAGCAGGGATGCTGGGGCCAACGTCCTGACTTTC. Protein sequence: CATSRSSRDAGANVLTF. Drawing the rest from reference TRBV15 and TRBJ2-6, the complete variable domain is DAMVIQNPRYQVTQFGKPVTLSCSQTLNHNVMYWYQQKSSQAPKLLFHYYDKDFNNEADTPDNFQSRRPNTSFCFLDIRSPGLGDTAMYLCATSRSSRDAGANVLTFGAGSRLTVL.

In this sample, this clone turned up a few times. The chain joins TRBV7-9 to TRBJ2-3, with a weak D call TRBD2 (6 bases). Germline CDR1 and CDR2: SEHNR and FQNEAQ (reference sequence). This CDR3 region has 14 residues. V lost 6 bases to trimming and J lost 0 bases, with 10 bases between them. CDR3: CASRGTLSTDTQYF. CDR3 sequence (DNA): TGTGCCAGCAGGGGGACTCTAAGCACAGATACGCAGTATTTT.

This chain uses TRBV5-8 with TRBJ2-2; TRBD1 aligns across 7 bases. The CDR3 consists of 14 residues. V dropped 8 bases and J dropped 1; count of bases not matched to a gene: 5. Germline CDR1 and CDR2: SGHTS and YDEGEE. The CDR3 DNA reads TGTGCCAGTTCGGACAGGATGAACACCGGGGAGCTGTTTTTT. Translated, it gives CASSDRMNTGELFF.

The chain uses TRBV19 and TRBJ1-6; 8 positions agree with TRBD1. This CDR3 is 14 amino acids long. V was pared by 6 bases and J by 5 bases, with 3 bases of the junction left unmatched. CDR1 and CDR2 (germline): LNHDA, SQIVND (reference sequence). CDR3 sequence: CASSPGQDNSPLHF. The CDR3 nucleotides are TGTGCCAGTAGCCCGGGACAGGATAATTCACCCCTCCACTTT.

V and J are TRBV28 and TRBJ1-2, with 10 bases that match TRBD1. The J segment lost 4 bases and the V segment lost 5 bases, leaving 10 bases of the junction unmatched. Germline V gives CDR1 MDHEN, CDR2 SYDVKM. The CDR3 consists of 16 residues. The CDR3 bases are TGTGCCAGCAGTCCCCCCCGACAGGGGGCTTTCTATGGCTACACCTTC. Protein: CASSPPRQGAFYGYTF.

This clone has more than one count but fewer than ten. This chain connects TRBV4-3 to TRBJ2-2; D ambiguous. From germline, CDR1 is LGHNA and CDR2 YSLEER. CDR3 length: 13 residues. V lost 6 bases to trimming and J lost 8 bases, with 13 bases between them. Written as DNA, the CDR3 is TGCGCCAGCAGAGCCGGTCGAACTGGGGAGCTGTTTTTT. Translation gives CASRAGRTGELFF.

The chain joins TRBV7-8 to TRBJ2-5, with D possibly matching TRBD2 (5 bases). Germline V gene lookup returns CDR1 SGHVS and CDR2 FQNEAQ. The V end was cut by 0 bases, the J end by 5 bases, with 22 bases between. The CDR3 covers 18 residues. CDR3 region: CASSLARGLTDSWETQYF. The CDR3 DNA sequence: TGTGCCAGCAGCTTAGCGAGAGGGCTTACAGACTCTTGGGAGACCCAGTACTTC. Full variable domain (outside the CDR3, taken from reference TRBV7-8 and TRBJ2-5): GAGVSQSPRYKVAKRGQDVALRCDPISGHVSLFWYQQALGQGPEFLTYFQNEAQLDKSGLPSDRFFAERPEGSVSTLKIQRTQQEDSAVYLCASSLARGLTDSWETQYFGPGTRLLVL.

There are a few counts of this clone. The chain links TRBV7-8 to TRBJ2-5; no clear D gene. The germline V gene encodes CDR1 SGHVS and CDR2 FQNEAQ. With 6 bases removed from V and 1 base from J, the gap between germline ends came to 12 bases. CDR3 length: 14 amino acids. The CDR3 is CASSLTHSQETQYF. Here the CDR3 DNA reads TGTGCCAGCAGTCTTACGCACAGCCAAGAGACCCAGTACTTC.

The chain couples TRBV30 to TRBJ2-3; possible D gene TRBD2, 5 bases. Germline V CDR1 and CDR2: GTSNPN, SVGIG (reference sequence). The CDR3 has 15 amino acids. V gave up 0 bases and J gave up 3 bases, with 13 bases separating them. The CDR3 protein is CAWSVRGSRTDTQYF. The DNA of the CDR3 is TGTGCCTGGAGTGTACGGGGTTCCCGAACAGATACGCAGTATTTT. The complete variable domain, with remaining parts taken from reference TRBV30 and TRBJ2-3, reads SQTIHQWPATLVQPVGSPLSLECTVEGTSNPNLYWYRQAAGRGLQLLFYSVGIGQISSEVPQNLSASRPQDRQFILSSKKLLLSDSGFYLCAWSVRGSRTDTQYFGPGTRLTVL.

This clone was detected only a few times. The chain has TRBV9 and TRBJ2-3; possible D gene TRBD2, 7 bases. From germline, CDR1 is SGDLS and CDR2 YYNGEE. The CDR3 sequence is 15 residues long. Between the trimmed V and J ends, which lost 7 bases and 1 base, there was a span of 16 bases. Here the CDR3 DNA reads TGTGCCAGCGCACGGGGCGGGGGCCGCACAGATACGCAGTATTTT. The encoded protein is CASARGGGRTDTQYF.

The chain joins TRBV5-1 to TRBJ2-1; 9 bases align to TRBD2. CDR1 and CDR2 from the germline V gene are SGHRS and YFSETQ. The CDR3 sequence is 15 residues long. V dropped 4 bases and J dropped 8; count of bases not matched to a gene: 10. CDR3 DNA sequence: TGCGCCAGCAGCGCCGGGACTAGCCCCGGCGATGAGCAGTTCTTC. Encoded protein: CASSAGTSPGDEQFF.